This TCR beta chain appears in the sequencing data of a study of shared clonotypes between healthy human individuals. CD45RO-negative, CCR7-positively selected cells formed the naive CD8 fraction, excluding terminally differentiated effector memory CD45RA+ cells. Clones were read by immunoSEQ multiplex PCR, and TCRdb kept only the in-frame ones, dropping some. The sample carries roughly 550,000 clones, just under 97% recorded once. Trimming cost V 0 bases and J 5 bases, with 8 bases left between them. The CDR3 is 13 residues long. Germline V gene sequence: CDR1 ENHRY, CDR2 SYGVKD. Sequencing was performed on naive CD8+ T cells sorted from blood. The sequence derives from a woman under 40 in good health. The chain combines TRBV10-3 with TRBJ2-7; tentatively, D is TRBD2 (6 bases). This CDR3 is CAISESGGNEQYF. Written as DNA, the CDR3 is TGTGCCATCAGTGAGTCGGGAGGAAACGAGCAGTACTTC.